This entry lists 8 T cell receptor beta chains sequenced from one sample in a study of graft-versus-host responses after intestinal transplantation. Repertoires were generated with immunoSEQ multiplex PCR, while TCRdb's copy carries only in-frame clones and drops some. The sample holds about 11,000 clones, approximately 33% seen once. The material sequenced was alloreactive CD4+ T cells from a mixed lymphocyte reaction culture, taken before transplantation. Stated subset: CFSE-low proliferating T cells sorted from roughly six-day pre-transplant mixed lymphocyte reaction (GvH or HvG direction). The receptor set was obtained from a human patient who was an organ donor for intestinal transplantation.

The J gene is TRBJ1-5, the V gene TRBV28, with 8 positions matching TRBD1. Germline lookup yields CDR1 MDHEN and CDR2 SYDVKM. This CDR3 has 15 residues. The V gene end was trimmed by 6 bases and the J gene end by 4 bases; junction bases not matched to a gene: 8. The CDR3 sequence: CASSRMTGANQPQHF. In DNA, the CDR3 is TGTGCCAGCAGCCGAATGACAGGGGCGAATCAGCCCCAGCATTTT.

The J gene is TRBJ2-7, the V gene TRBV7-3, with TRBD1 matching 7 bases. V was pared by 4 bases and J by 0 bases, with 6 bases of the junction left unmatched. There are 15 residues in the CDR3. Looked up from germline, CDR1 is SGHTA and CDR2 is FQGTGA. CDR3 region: CASSSYRGHSYEQYF. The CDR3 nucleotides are TGTGCCAGCAGCTCCTACAGGGGCCACTCCTACGAGCAGTACTTC.

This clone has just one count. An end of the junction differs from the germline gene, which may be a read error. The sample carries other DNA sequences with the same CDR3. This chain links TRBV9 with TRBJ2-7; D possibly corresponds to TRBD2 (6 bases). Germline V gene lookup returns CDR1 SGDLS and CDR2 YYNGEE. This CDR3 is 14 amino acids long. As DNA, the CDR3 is TGCGCCAGCAGCGTAGCGGAGGGAGGCTACGAGCAGTACTTC. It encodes CASSVAEGGYEQYF.

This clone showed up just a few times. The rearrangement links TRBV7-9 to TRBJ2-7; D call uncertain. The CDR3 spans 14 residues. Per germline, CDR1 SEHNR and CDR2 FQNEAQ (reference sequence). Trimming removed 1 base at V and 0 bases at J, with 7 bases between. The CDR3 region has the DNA TGTGCCAGCAGCTTAGGGTACAGCTCCTACGAGCAGTACTTC. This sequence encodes CASSLGYSSYEQYF.

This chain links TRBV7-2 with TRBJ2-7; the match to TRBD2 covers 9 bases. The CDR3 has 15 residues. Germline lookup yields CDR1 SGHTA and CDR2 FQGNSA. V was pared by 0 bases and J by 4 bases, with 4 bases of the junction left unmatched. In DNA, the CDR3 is TGTGCCAGCAGCTTAGCCCTAGCGGGGTGGTACGAGCAGTACTTC. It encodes CASSLALAGWYEQYF.

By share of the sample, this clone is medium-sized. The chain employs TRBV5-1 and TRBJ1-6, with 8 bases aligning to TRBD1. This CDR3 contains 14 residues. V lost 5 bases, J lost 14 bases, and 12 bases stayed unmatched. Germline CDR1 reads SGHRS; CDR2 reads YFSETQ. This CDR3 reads CASRIGTGGLSLHF. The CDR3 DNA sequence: TGCGCCAGCAGGATCGGGACAGGTGGTTTGTCCCTCCACTTT.

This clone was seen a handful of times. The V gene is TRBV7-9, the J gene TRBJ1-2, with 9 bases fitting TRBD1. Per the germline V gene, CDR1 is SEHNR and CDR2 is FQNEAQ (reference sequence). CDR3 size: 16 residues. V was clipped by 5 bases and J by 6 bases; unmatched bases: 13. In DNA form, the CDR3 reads TGTGCCAGCAGCCAAGATAGGGGACAGGGCAGTGATGGCTACACCTTC. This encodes CASSQDRGQGSDGYTF.

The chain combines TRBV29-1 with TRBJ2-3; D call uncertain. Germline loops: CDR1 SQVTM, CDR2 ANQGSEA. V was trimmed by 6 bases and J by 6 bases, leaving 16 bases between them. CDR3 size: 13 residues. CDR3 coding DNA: TGCAGCGTCCCCCGTGGGCCGATGGATACGCAGTATTTT. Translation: CSVPRGPMDTQYF.